This T cell receptor beta chain was recovered during a study of T cells in Graves' hyperthyroidism and ophthalmopathy. This clonotype was detected only a few times. Germline V gene data show CDR1 as LNHDA and CDR2 as SQIVND (reference sequence). CDR3 length: 15 residues. V lost 4 bases, J lost 0 bases, and 2 bases stayed unmatched. Patients affected by ophthalmopathy presented a Clinical Activity Score of at least 3, a NOSPECS grade of at least 4, and disease duration below 3 months. Uncontrolled infection, other autoimmune disease, pregnancy or lactation disqualified patients from enrolment. Amplified TCR beta CDR3 regions came from RNA transcripts. During a first-round RT-PCR of the TCR CDR3, the HTBI primer set was used. TCRdb recomputed calls from the multiplex PCR reads with MiXCR, one row per CDR3 protein. This table holds around 360,000 distinct CDR3 sequences, approximately 14% found once.

This chain uses TRBV19 with TRBJ2-3; 9 bases align to TRBD1. The clonotype originates from a woman in her fifties or sixties with Graves' ophthalmopathy. The sequencing input was blood. The CDR3 DNA reads as TGTGCCAGTAGTACCGGGACAGGGAGCACAGATACGCAGTATTTT. Residues: CASSTGTGSTDTQYF. Full variable domain (remainder filled in from reference TRBV19 and TRBJ2-3): DGGITQSPKYLFRKEGQNVTLSCEQNLNHDAMYWYRQDPGQGLRLIYYSQIVNDFQKGDIAEGYSVSREKKESFPLTVTSAQKNPTAFYLCASSTGTGSTDTQYFGPGTRLTVL.